The subject of this entry is one T cell receptor beta chain. RNA in amounts of roughly 0.45 to 1 ug was reverse transcribed with random hexamers. TCRdb re-called the immunoSEQ multiplex PCR reads through MiXCR, storing one row per CDR3 protein. The table records hundreds of thousands of distinct CDR3 sequences, 89% of them present only once. The data were obtained in a study of CD8 T cells in Susac syndrome. CDR1 and CDR2 from the germline V gene are LGHNA and YSLEER. V was shortened by 1 base and J by 0 bases, with 7 bases between the two germline ends. CDR3 length: 14 amino acids. The chain uses TRBV4-3 and TRBJ2-7; D gene unclear. The receptor was derived from a human donor with multiple sclerosis. The source material was CD8+ T cells from PBMCs. CDR3 coding DNA: TGCGCCAGCAGCCAAGCGTCTAGCTCCTACGAGCAGTACTTC. Its protein product is CASSQASSSYEQYF.